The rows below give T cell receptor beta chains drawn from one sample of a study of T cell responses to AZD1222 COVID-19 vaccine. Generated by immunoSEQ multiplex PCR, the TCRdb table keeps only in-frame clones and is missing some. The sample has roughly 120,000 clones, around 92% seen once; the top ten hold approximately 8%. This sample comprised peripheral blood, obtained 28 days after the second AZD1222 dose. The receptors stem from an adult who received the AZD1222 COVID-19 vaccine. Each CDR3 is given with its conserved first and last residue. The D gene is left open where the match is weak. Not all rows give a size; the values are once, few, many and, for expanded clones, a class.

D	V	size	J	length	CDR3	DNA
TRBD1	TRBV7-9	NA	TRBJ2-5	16	CASSAGQARAKETQYF	TGTGCCAGCAGCGCCGGACAGGCAAGGGCGAAAGAGACCCAGTACTTC
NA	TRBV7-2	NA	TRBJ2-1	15	CASRFTGIPGNEQFF	TGTGCCAGCAGATTCACAGGGATTCCTGGCAATGAGCAGTTCTTC
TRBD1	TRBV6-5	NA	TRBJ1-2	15	CASSEMTGLGYGYTF	TGTGCCAGCAGCGAGATGACAGGGCTAGGCTATGGCTACACCTTC
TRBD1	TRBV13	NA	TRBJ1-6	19	CASSFGTGGRSSYNSPLHF	TGTGCCAGCAGCTTCGGAACAGGGGGCCGGAGTTCCTATAATTCACCCCTCCACTTT
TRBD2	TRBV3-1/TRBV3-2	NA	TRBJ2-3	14	CASSQEAGSDTQYF	TGTGCCAGCAGCCAAGAAGCGGGGTCAGATACGCAGTATTTT
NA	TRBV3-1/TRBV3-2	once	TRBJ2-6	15	CASSHSSSGANVLTF	TGTGCCAGCAGCCATTCCTCCTCTGGGGCCAACGTCCTGACTTTC
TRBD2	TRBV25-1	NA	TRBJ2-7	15	CASSELGTSVYEQYF	TGTGCCAGCAGTGAATTAGGGACTAGTGTCTACGAGCAGTACTTC
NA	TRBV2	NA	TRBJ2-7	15	CASNRDTDVSYEQYF	TGTGCCAGCAACCGGGACACGGATGTGTCCTACGAGCAGTACTTC
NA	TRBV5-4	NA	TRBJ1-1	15	CASRLGQTMNTEAFF	TGTGCCAGCAGATTGGGACAAACAATGAACACTGAAGCTTTCTTT
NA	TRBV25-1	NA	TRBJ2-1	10	CASNEGEQFF	TGTGCCAGTAACGAGGGTGAGCAGTTCTTC
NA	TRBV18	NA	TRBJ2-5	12	CASSESQETQYF	TGTGCCAGCTCAGAATCCCAAGAGACCCAGTACTTC
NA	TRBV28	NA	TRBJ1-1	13	CASSPTENTEAFF	TGTGCCAGCAGTCCAACAGAGAACACTGAAGCTTTCTTT
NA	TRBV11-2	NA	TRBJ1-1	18	CASSPRDGHKIGNTEAFF	TGTGCCAGCAGCCCCCGGGATGGACATAAAATCGGGAACACTGAAGCTTTCTTT
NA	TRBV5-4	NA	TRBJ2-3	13	CASSLRTTDTQYF	TGTGCCAGCAGCTTGAGGACCACAGATACGCAGTATTTT
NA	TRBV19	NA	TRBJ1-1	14	CASSIGNRNTEAFF	TGTGCCAGTAGTATAGGTAACAGGAACACTGAAGCTTTCTTT
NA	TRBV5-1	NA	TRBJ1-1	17	CASSLQGVSFMNTEAFF	TGCGCCAGCAGCTTGCAAGGGGTTTCATTTATGAACACTGAAGCTTTCTTT
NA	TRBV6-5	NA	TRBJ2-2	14	CASSHSRGTGELFF	TGTGCCAGCAGTCATTCGCGGGGAACCGGGGAGCTGTTTTTT
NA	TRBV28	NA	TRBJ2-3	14	CASSSTRGTDTQYF	TGTGCCAGCAGTTCAACCAGGGGAACGGATACGCAGTATTTT
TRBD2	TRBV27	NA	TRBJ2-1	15	CASSFQRELMNEQFF	TGTGCCAGCAGTTTTCAGCGGGAGTTAATGAATGAGCAGTTCTTC
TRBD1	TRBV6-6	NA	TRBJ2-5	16	CASTPTSAGGRETQYF	TGTGCCAGCACTCCCACTAGTGCAGGGGGCCGGGAGACCCAGTACTTC
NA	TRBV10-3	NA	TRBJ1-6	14	CAISEGSSRSPLHF	TGTGCCATCAGTGAGGGCAGCTCTCGTTCACCCCTCCACTTT
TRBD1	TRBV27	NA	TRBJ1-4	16	CASSPLGTGANEKLFF	TGTGCCAGCAGTCCCCTGGGGACAGGCGCTAATGAAAAACTGTTTTTT
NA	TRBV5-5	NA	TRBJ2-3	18	CASSKSPPWGKGTDTQYF	TGTGCCAGCAGCAAATCCCCTCCGTGGGGAAAGGGGACAGATACGCAGTATTTT
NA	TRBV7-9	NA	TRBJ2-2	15	CASSFLGTNTGELFF	TGTGCCAGCAGCTTCCTAGGGACGAACACCGGGGAGCTGTTTTTT
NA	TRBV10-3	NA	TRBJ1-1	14	CAISESETAGGAFF	TGTGCCATCAGTGAGTCGGAGACAGCTGGGGGAGCTTTCTTT
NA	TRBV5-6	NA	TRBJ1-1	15	CASSLNPRMNTEAFF	TGTGCCAGCAGCTTGAACCCCCGGATGAACACTGAAGCTTTCTTT
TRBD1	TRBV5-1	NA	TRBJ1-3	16	CASSLDRTGAGNTIYF	TGCGCCAGCAGCTTGGATAGGACAGGGGCGGGAAACACCATATATTTT
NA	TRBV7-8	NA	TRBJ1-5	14	CASSSREGNQPQHF	TGTGCCAGCAGCTCCCGGGAGGGGAATCAGCCCCAGCATTTT
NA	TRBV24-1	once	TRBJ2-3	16	CATSAQDRIATDTQYF	TGTGCCACCAGTGCCCAAGATCGAATAGCCACAGATACGCAGTATTTT
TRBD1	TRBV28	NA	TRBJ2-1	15	CASSFRGTGWNEQFF	TGTGCCAGCAGTTTTAGGGGGACAGGGTGGAATGAGCAGTTCTTC
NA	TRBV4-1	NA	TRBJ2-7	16	CASSQDWDGAIYEQYF	TGCGCCAGCAGCCAAGATTGGGACGGGGCCATATACGAGCAGTACTTC